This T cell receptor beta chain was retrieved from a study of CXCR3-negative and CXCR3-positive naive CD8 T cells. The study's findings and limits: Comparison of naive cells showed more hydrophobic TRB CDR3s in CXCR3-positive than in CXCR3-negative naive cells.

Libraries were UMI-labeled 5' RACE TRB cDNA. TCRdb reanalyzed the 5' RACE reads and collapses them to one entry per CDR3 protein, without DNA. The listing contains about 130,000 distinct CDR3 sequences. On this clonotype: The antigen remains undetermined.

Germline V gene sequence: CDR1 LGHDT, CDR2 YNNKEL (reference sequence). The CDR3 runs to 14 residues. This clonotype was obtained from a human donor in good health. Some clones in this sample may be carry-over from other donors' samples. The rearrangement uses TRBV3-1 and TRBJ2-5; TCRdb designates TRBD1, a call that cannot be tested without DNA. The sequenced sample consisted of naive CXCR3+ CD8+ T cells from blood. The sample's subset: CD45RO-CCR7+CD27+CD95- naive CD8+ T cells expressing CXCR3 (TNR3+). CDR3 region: CASSAQGVGETQYF.